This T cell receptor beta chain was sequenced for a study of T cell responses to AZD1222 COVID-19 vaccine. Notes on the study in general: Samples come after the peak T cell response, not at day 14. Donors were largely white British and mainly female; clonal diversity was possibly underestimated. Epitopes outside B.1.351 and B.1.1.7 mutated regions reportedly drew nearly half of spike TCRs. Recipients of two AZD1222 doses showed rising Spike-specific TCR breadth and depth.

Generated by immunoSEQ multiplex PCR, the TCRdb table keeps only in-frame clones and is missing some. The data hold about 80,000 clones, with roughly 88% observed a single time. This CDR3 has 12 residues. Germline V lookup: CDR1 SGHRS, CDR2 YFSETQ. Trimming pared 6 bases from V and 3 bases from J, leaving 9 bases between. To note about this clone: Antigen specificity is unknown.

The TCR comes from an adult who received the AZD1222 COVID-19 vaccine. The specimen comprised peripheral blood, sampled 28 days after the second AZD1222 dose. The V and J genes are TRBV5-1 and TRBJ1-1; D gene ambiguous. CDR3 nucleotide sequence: TGCGCCAGCACCGAGGAGGACACTGAAGCTTTCTTT. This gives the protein CASTEEDTEAFF.